Below are 19 T cell receptor beta chains sequenced from a single sample in a study of neoadjuvant anti-PD-1 for oral cavity cancer. The time point was: after neoadjuvant nivolumab, at surgical resection. Libraries were prepared by immunoSEQ multiplex PCR; TCRdb keeps only in-frame clonotypes and omits some of them. There are over 11,000 clones in the sample; around 70% occur only once, and around 2.8% lies in the top ten. The specimen comprised PBMCs, sampled after nivolumab (anti-PD-1) treatment. These receptors all stem from a person aged 40-85 years with oral cavity squamous cell carcinoma.

V gene TRBV6-5 combines with J gene TRBJ1-2, with TRBD1 matching 9 bases. The CDR3 totals 14 residues. Germline trimming cut 7 bases from V and 3 bases from J; bases unmatched to any gene: 6. Per germline, CDR1 MNHEY and CDR2 SVGAGI. This CDR3 is CASIGTGRDYGYTF. DNA of the CDR3: TGTGCCAGCATCGGGACAGGGAGAGACTATGGCTACACCTTC.

This chain uses TRBV29-1 with TRBJ2-7; TRBD2 is a possible D gene (6 bases). Germline-derived CDR1 and CDR2 are SQVTM and ANQGSEA. V was cut by 7 bases and J by 3 bases, with 13 bases left in between. This CDR3 region has 12 residues. CDR3 nucleotide sequence: TGCAGCGCCCTCTGGCGGGGCTACGAGCAGTACTTC. Protein: CSALWRGYEQYF.

The V call is TRBV30, the J call TRBJ2-1; 8 nucleotides match TRBD2. Losses at the gene ends were 0 bases for V and 8 bases for J; bases not matched to a gene: 12. The germline V gene has CDR1 GTSNPN and CDR2 SVGIG (reference sequence). The CDR3 spans 16 residues. CDR3 coding DNA: TGTGCCTGGAGTGTCGGACGGGCTAGCGGGCCAGATGAGCAGTTCTTC. It encodes CAWSVGRASGPDEQFF. Variable domain in full (rest from reference TRBV30 and TRBJ2-1): SQTIHQWPATLVQPVGSPLSLECTVEGTSNPNLYWYRQAAGRGLQLLFYSVGIGQISSEVPQNLSASRPQDRQFILSSKKLLLSDSGFYLCAWSVGRASGPDEQFFGPGTRLTVL.

The J gene is TRBJ1-2, the V gene TRBV5-6, with TRBD1 matching 10 bases. CDR1 and CDR2 (germline): SGHDT, YYEEEE. Trimming at V came to 5 bases and at J to 5 bases, leaving 6 bases not matched to a gene. CDR3 length: 14 residues. DNA of the CDR3: TGTGCCAGCAGACCGACAGGGGGCCGGTATGGCTACACCTTC. Translated: CASRPTGGRYGYTF.

This clone appeared a few times. The V call is TRBV10-2, the J call TRBJ1-2; tentative D call: TRBD1 (6 bases). Trimming took off 8 bases at V and 2 bases at J, with 9 bases between the two ends. The germline V gene has CDR1 WSHSY and CDR2 SAAADI. This CDR3 is 12 amino acids long. The CDR3 is CASATGNYGYTF. The DNA for the CDR3 is TGCGCCAGCGCTACAGGGAACTATGGCTACACCTTC.

The rearrangement joins TRBV5-1 to TRBJ2-5; TRBD1 might be the D (7 bases). Germline V lookup: CDR1 SGHRS, CDR2 YFSETQ. The length of the CDR3 is 14 residues. V was clipped by 3 bases and J by 2 bases, with 11 bases between them. CDR3 coding DNA: TGCGCCAGCAGCTCTTCAGGGGGGCAAGAGACCCAGTACTTC. This sequence encodes CASSSSGGQETQYF.

The rearrangement links TRBV6-5 to TRBJ1-3, with unresolved D. V lost 7 bases and J lost 0, with 10 bases in between. The CDR3 contains 14 residues. CDR1 is MNHEY and CDR2 is SVGAGI in the germline V gene. The CDR3 nucleotides read TGTGCCAGCATCGCAGCCAGCTCTGGAAACACCATATATTTT. This encodes CASIAASSGNTIYF.

The V and J genes are TRBV19 and TRBJ2-1; D gene ambiguous. Per germline, CDR1 LNHDA and CDR2 SQIVND (reference sequence). V lost 4 bases to trimming and J lost 0 bases, with 10 bases between them. The length of the CDR3 is 15 residues. CDR3 sequence (DNA): TGTGCCAGTAGTACAGGAGCTAGCTCCTACAATGAGCAGTTCTTC. It specifies CASSTGASSYNEQFF.

This clone is a singleton in its sample. V gene TRBV6-5 combines with J gene TRBJ2-1; D possibly uses TRBD1 or TRBD2 (5 bases each). CDR3 length: 12 residues. CDR1 is MNHEY, CDR2 SVGAGI, per germline. V gave up 6 bases and J gave up 6 bases, with 9 bases separating them. CDR3 coding DNA: TGTGCCAGCAGGGGGACGACCAATGAGCAGTTCTTC. This sequence encodes CASRGTTNEQFF.

V and J are TRBV5-4 and TRBJ2-6; the D is unclear. Germline lookup yields CDR1 SGHNT and CDR2 YYREEE (reference sequence). The CDR3 has 16 residues. V lost 0 bases and J 0 bases, leaving 7 bases between the germline ends. For the CDR3, the DNA is TGTGCCAGCAGCTTGGCCCAGGTCTCTGGGGCCAACGTCCTGACTTTC. This codes for CASSLAQVSGANVLTF.

This clone is judged medium-sized (0.01 to 0.1%). V usage is TRBV5-6 and J usage is TRBJ2-7, with 10 bases identical to TRBD2. There are 15 residues in the CDR3. CDR1 and CDR2 (germline): SGHDT, YYEEEE. V lost 3 bases and J lost 1; bases outside the gene matches: 4. The chain's CDR3 is CASSSLLAGSYEQYF. CDR3 in DNA: TGTGCCAGCAGCTCACTACTAGCGGGATCCTACGAGCAGTACTTC.

The chain joins TRBV2 to TRBJ2-7; 9 bases are shared with TRBD2. Trimming took 7 bases from V and 2 from J; bases not matched to a gene: 6. This CDR3 comprises 14 residues. Looked up from germline, CDR1 is SNHLY and CDR2 is FYNNEI. The CDR3 coding sequence is TGTGCCAGCATGCTGACTAGCGGCACCTACGAGCAGTACTTC. Translating gives CASMLTSGTYEQYF.

The J gene is TRBJ2-7, the V gene TRBV25-1; no clear D. This CDR3 spans 12 amino acids. The germline gives CDR1 MGHDK, CDR2 SYGVNS. V lost 5 bases, J lost 7 bases, and 12 bases lay in between. The chain's CDR3 is CASSKARSEQYF. The CDR3 region has the DNA TGTGCCAGCAGTAAGGCCCGGTCTGAGCAGTACTTC.

This sequence joins TRBV5-6 and TRBJ2-3; no clear D. Trimming shortened V by 2 bases and J by 1 base, and 5 bases separated the two germline ends. The CDR3 sequence is 13 residues long. Germline V gene data show CDR1 as SGHDT and CDR2 as YYEEEE. Here the CDR3 DNA reads TGTGCCAGCAGCTTTGGAGGCACAGATACGCAGTATTTT. Translated: CASSFGGTDTQYF.

V is TRBV7-9 and J is TRBJ2-7; D could derive from TRBD1 or TRBD2 (5 bases each). CDR1 is SEHNR, CDR2 FQNEAQ, per germline (reference sequence). The CDR3 totals 14 residues. V was shortened by 7 bases and J by 2 bases, with 15 bases between the two germline ends. Written as DNA, the CDR3 is TGTGCCAGCACCTCGGGGCGGGCCCCCTACGAGCAGTACTTC. Amino acid sequence: CASTSGRAPYEQYF.

The J gene is TRBJ1-1, the V gene TRBV30, with D possibly being TRBD1 (5 bases). With 3 bases removed from V and 1 base from J, the gap between germline ends came to 9 bases. Germline V CDR1 and CDR2: GTSNPN, SVGIG (reference sequence). The CDR3 totals 13 residues. CDR3 bases: TGTGCCTGGAGCGCACAGGAGAACACTGAAGCTTTCTTT. It specifies CAWSAQENTEAFF.

V and J are TRBV30 and TRBJ2-7, with D possibly being TRBD2 (5 bases). Germline CDR1 and CDR2: GTSNPN and SVGIG (reference sequence). Trimming pared 0 bases from V and 2 bases from J, leaving 11 bases between. The CDR3 is made up of 14 amino acids. The chain's CDR3 is CAWSVGGAAYEQYF. The CDR3 bases are TGTGCCTGGAGTGTAGGAGGCGCAGCCTACGAGCAGTACTTC.

The V call is TRBV5-1, the J call TRBJ2-1, with TRBD2 matching over 14 bases. Germline lookup yields CDR1 SGHRS and CDR2 YFSETQ. The CDR3 covers 14 residues. J gave up 8 bases and V 4 bases, and 2 bases lay outside the gene matches. CDR3: CASSEGLAGDEQFF. CDR3 DNA sequence: TGCGCCAGCAGCGAGGGACTAGCGGGAGATGAGCAGTTCTTC.

The chain uses TRBV30 and TRBJ1-1; D might be TRBD1 (6 bases). CDR3 length: 13 residues. V dropped 2 bases and J dropped 2 bases, with 9 bases sitting between them. Germline V CDR1 and CDR2: GTSNPN, SVGIG (reference sequence). The CDR3 DNA follows: TGTGCCTGGAGTCGGGGGCGTAACACTGAAGCTTTCTTT. Its translation: CAWSRGRNTEAFF.